This TCR beta chain comes out of a study of a mutant IDH1 vaccine in newly diagnosed glioma. Across the study: Patients were started on vaccination 4-6 weeks after radiotherapy alone, or with temozolomide cycles. Overall study findings and caveats: Pseudoprogression seemingly bore no relation to changes in top peripheral T cell clonotypes.

The trim removed 4 bases at V and 4 bases at J, leaving 6 bases unmatched. CDR1 and CDR2 from the germline V gene are LNHDA and SQIVND (reference sequence). The CDR3 is 16 amino acids. Libraries were prepared by immunoSEQ multiplex PCR; TCRdb keeps only in-frame clonotypes and omits some of them. Here the sample spans around 62,000 clones, about 88% being singletons. This clone was seen more than once but under ten times. Its antigen remains unidentified. Time point in this sample: week 11, during vaccination. Each dose delivered 300 ug of mutant IDH1 20-mer peptide subcutaneously with imiquimod. Astrocytomas found in donors were new, WHO grade 3 or 4, IDH1-mutant and ATRX-lost.

The V and J genes are TRBV19 and TRBJ2-2; 10 nucleotides align to TRBD1. The sequence was collected from a man between 40 and 49 years old with glioma. The sequencing here drew on PBMCs, taken from a glioma patient whose treatment included an IDH1 peptide vaccine. This CDR3 reads CASSTTGGAGTGELFF. The CDR3 nucleotides are TGTGCCAGTAGTACGACAGGGGGCGCGGGCACCGGGGAGCTGTTTTTT.